Described below is a single T cell receptor (beta chain) sequence and its context. The data are from a study of control samples from healthy donors and cancer patients. Clones were sequenced by immunoSEQ multiplex PCR, and TCRdb holds only the in-frame ones, with some missing. This table holds approximately 89,000 clones, 70% to 90% found once. The CDR3 spans 16 residues. CDR1 and CDR2 from the germline V gene are MDHEN and SYDVKM. V was pared by 7 bases and J by 3 bases, with 19 bases between. This receptor was obtained from a man aged 50-59 years in good health. Sequenced sample: blood. J is TRBJ1-3 and V is TRBV28; D possibly corresponds to TRBD1 (6 bases). Here the CDR3 DNA reads TGTGCCAGCATTCCCAACGGAGGGGGTCTTGGAAACACCATATATTTT. This codes for CASIPNGGGLGNTIYF. The variable domain in full, completed from reference TRBV28 and TRBJ1-3, reads DVKVTQSSRYLVKRTGEKVFLECVQDMDHENMFWYRQDPGLGLRLIYFSYDVKMKEKGDIPEGYSVSREKKERFSLILESASTNQTSMYLCASIPNGGGLGNTIYFGEGSWLTVV.